This T cell receptor (beta chain) was captured in a study of CD8+ T cells in alopecia areata. Findings and caveats of the study: Affected lesional scalp, above all in alopecia totalis/universalis, was more clonal than normal scalp.

Comment on this clone: The antigen is undetermined.

Following RNA extraction, reverse transcription yielded cDNA that acted as the sequencing template. This table comes from immunoSEQ multiplex PCR, and its TCRdb copy is limited to in-frame clones, with some not included. The repertoire consists of around 120,000 clones, with 61% occurring once and the leading ten covering 5% to 7%. As to treatment: oral pan-JAK inhibitor, 5-10 mg twice daily. The CDR3 contains 13 residues. Germline-derived CDR1 and CDR2 are GTSNPN and SVGIG (reference sequence). V shed 7 bases and J shed 3 bases, with 14 bases lying between them. The sequence was collected from a human donor with alopecia areata. The sample consisted of CD4+ T cells sorted from blood, taken at week 4, from a patient treated with tofacitinib. V is TRBV30 and J is TRBJ2-3; D is unclear. The CDR3 nucleotides are TGTGCCTACAGCGCGACACGGACAGATACGCAGTATTTT. Protein product: CAYSATRTDTQYF. The variable domain in full, completed from reference TRBV30 and TRBJ2-3, reads SQTIHQWPATLVQPVGSPLSLECTVEGTSNPNLYWYRQAAGRGLQLLFYSVGIGQISSEVPQNLSASRPQDRQFILSSKKLLLSDSGFYLCAYSATRTDTQYFGPGTRLTVL.